These 24 T cell receptor beta chains originate from one sample sequenced in a study of CXCR3-negative and CXCR3-positive naive CD8 T cells. Whole-study findings and limits: Naive cells with CXCR3 showed TRB CDR3s that were more hydrophobic than those in CXCR3-negative naive cells.

Their antigens remain unidentified. The study made its TRB cDNA libraries by 5' RACE, adding UMI labels. From its re-call of the 5' RACE reads, TCRdb lists each CDR3 protein once, without DNA. The sample table includes some 150,000 distinct CDR3 sequences. Sequencing used naive CXCR3+ CD8+ T cells from blood. Stated subset: CD45RO-CCR7+CD27+CD95- naive CD8+ T cells expressing CXCR3 (TNR3+). The source of these receptors is a human donor in good health. Some clones in this sample may be carry-over from other donors' samples.

The J gene is TRBJ2-7, the V gene TRBV20-1; without DNA, the TCRdb call of TRBD1 cannot be checked. Germline CDR1 and CDR2: DFQATT and SNEGSKA (reference sequence). This CDR3 comprises 14 residues. CDR3 region: CSARSTGTAYEQYF.

The chain has TRBV7-2 and TRBJ2-3; the D gene TCRdb calls, TRBD1, cannot be checked with no DNA. CDR1 and CDR2 from the germline V gene are SGHTA and FQGNSA. This CDR3 has 15 amino acids. The CDR3 protein is CASSHVWGASNTQYF.

The chain employs TRBV21-1 and TRBJ1-1. TRBV21-1 is a recognized pseudogene. CDR3 length: 14 residues. CDR3 in amino acids: CASTNTKGGGEAFF.

The chain couples TRBV5-1 to TRBJ2-7; TCRdb names TRBD1, which stays unverified in the absence of DNA. The CDR3 length is 15 residues. CDR1 and CDR2 from the germline V gene are SGHRS and YFSETQ. This chain's CDR3 is CASSWDDRAFYEQYF.

The chain recombines TRBV29-1 with TRBJ2-1; without DNA, the TCRdb call of TRBD2 cannot be checked. The CDR3 totals 18 residues. Germline CDR1 SQVTM, CDR2 ANQGSEA. This CDR3 is CSVDGLAGTRGSYNEQFF.

CDR3 region: CASSSGRLATNEKLFF. V is TRBV6-2 or TRBV6-3 and J is TRBJ1-4; TCRdb returns TRBD1, unconfirmable since there is no DNA. The CDR3 has 16 amino acids. The germline CDR1 and CDR2 sequences are MNHEY and SVGEGT.

The rearrangement links TRBV4-3 to TRBJ2-3. Germline lookup yields CDR1 LGHNA and CDR2 YSLEER. The CDR3 has 14 amino acids. The CDR3 protein is CASSQEGGTDTQYF.

The V and J genes are TRBV19 and TRBJ2-1; TCRdb names TRBD1, which stays unverified in the absence of DNA. Germline V gene sequence: CDR1 LNHDA, CDR2 SQIVND (reference sequence). This CDR3 comprises 13 residues. CDR3 protein: CASSGDLEREQFF. Using reference TRBV19 and TRBJ2-1 for the parts outside the CDR3, the full variable domain is DGGITQSPKYLFRKEGQNVTLSCEQNLNHDAMYWYRQDPGQGLRLIYYSQIVNDFQKGDIAEGYSVSREKKESFPLTVTSAQKNPTAFYLCASSGDLEREQFFGPGTRLTVL.

The V call is TRBV29-1, the J call TRBJ1-1. From germline, CDR1 is SQVTM and CDR2 ANQGSEA. The CDR3 is 12 amino acids. CDR3 loop: CSVEGLNTEAFF.

The genes are TRBV27 and TRBJ1-2; TCRdb calls TRBD1, which cannot be checked without DNA. The V gene's germline CDR1 is MNHEY and CDR2 SMNVEV (reference sequence). The length of the CDR3 is 15 residues. CDR3 residues: CASSLTALVPYGYTF.

This chain connects TRBV21-1 to TRBJ2-1; TCRdb reports TRBD2, a call that lacks DNA to check it against. TRBV21-1 constitutes a pseudogene. This CDR3 has 15 residues. The CDR3: CASSSGTSALGEQFF.

The chain has TRBV12-3 or TRBV12-4 and TRBJ2-5; TCRdb's D call, TRBD2, is unchecked because there is no DNA. There are 15 residues in the CDR3. The CDR3 here is CASRGGGSGEKTQYF.

The chain combines TRBV2 with TRBJ2-2; TCRdb reports TRBD2, a call that lacks DNA to check it against. CDR3 length equals 16 residues. Germline loops: CDR1 SNHLY, CDR2 FYNNEI. Here the CDR3 reads CASSHGLKSNTGELFF.

The chain recombines TRBV6-5 with TRBJ2-7. Germline CDR1 MNHEY, CDR2 SVGAGI. The CDR3 totals 15 residues. The chain's CDR3 is CASSYSQTPSYEQYF.

The chain carries TRBV6-6 and TRBJ2-5; TCRdb's D call, TRBD2, is unchecked because there is no DNA. The CDR3 is 13 amino acids. Germline V gives CDR1 MNHNY, CDR2 SVGAGI (reference sequence). The CDR3 region is CASEGGRQETQYF.

The chain has TRBV12-5 and TRBJ2-5. The CDR3 contains 13 residues. Germline V gives CDR1 LGHNT, CDR2 FRNRAP. CDR3 region: CASGWQPLGTQYF.

V usage is TRBV7-6 and J usage is TRBJ1-1. The CDR3 loop spans 14 amino acids. CDR1 is SGHVS and CDR2 is FNYEAQ in the germline V gene. CDR3 in amino acids: CASSLSNGDTEAFF.

The rearrangement uses TRBV12-3 or TRBV12-4 and TRBJ1-4. CDR3 size: 13 residues. The CDR3 protein is CASSPDMNEKLFF.

CDR3 in amino acids: CASSATSGGFYEQFF. This rearrangement joins TRBV5-5 to TRBJ2-1; TCRdb's D gene call, TRBD2, goes unchecked for lack of DNA. Per the germline V gene, CDR1 is SGHKS and CDR2 is YYEKEE (reference sequence). The CDR3 covers 15 residues.

This chain connects TRBV15 to TRBJ1-6; TCRdb picks TRBD1, but there is no DNA to check that call. Per germline, CDR1 LNHNV and CDR2 YYDKDF (reference sequence). The CDR3 spans 13 residues. CDR3 loop: CATQDRASFPLHF.

The chain has TRBV29-1 and TRBJ2-4. Germline CDR1 and CDR2: SQVTM and ANQGSEA. The CDR3 is made up of 13 amino acids. CDR3 region: CSVVQTNINIQYF.

V usage is TRBV5-1 and J usage is TRBJ1-1. The CDR3 has 14 residues. Looked up from germline, CDR1 is SGHRS and CDR2 is YFSETQ. The CDR3 loop is CASSLVLGNTEAFF. The full variable domain, completed using reference TRBV5-1 and TRBJ1-1, is KAGVTQTPRYLIKTRGQQVTLSCSPISGHRSVSWYQQTPGQGLQFLFEYFSETQRNKGNFPGRFSGRQFSNSRSEMNVSTLELGDSALYLCASSLVLGNTEAFFGQGTRLTVV.

V and J are TRBV6-1 and TRBJ2-1; absent DNA, TCRdb's TRBD2 call cannot be checked. Per the germline V gene, CDR1 is MNHNS and CDR2 is SASEGT. This CDR3 is built from 16 residues. This CDR3 reads CASSPPSPRGLNEQFF.

This sequence joins TRBV12-3 or TRBV12-4 and TRBJ1-5. This CDR3 region has 17 residues. The CDR3: CASSLRGRAETNQPQHF.